This T cell receptor (beta chain) stems from a study of blood T cells in healthy people across ages. Then a second PCR, running roughly 7 to 12 cycles, was carried out with a sample-barcoded 5' primer and a J-beta primer mix. TCRdb redid the calling of the 5' RACE reads with MiXCR, one entry per CDR3 protein. The table lists more than 650,000 distinct CDR3 sequences, over 20% of them singletons, with under 25% in the top ten. CDR3 length: 14 residues. Trimming at V came to 4 bases and at J to 2 bases, leaving 4 bases not matched to a gene. Germline CDR1 reads MNHEY; CDR2 reads SVGEGT. Sequencing was carried out using blood. The clonotype was recovered from a man aged 65-85 years in good health. The chain carries TRBV6-2 or TRBV6-3 and TRBJ1-2; 7 bases are a match to TRBD1. CDR3 in amino acids: CASSWDRANYGYTF. As DNA, the CDR3 is TGTGCCAGCAGTTGGGACAGAGCAAACTATGGCTACACCTTC.